This is a list of T cell receptor beta chains from one sample in a study of T cell changes during pregnancy in multiple sclerosis. Measured with immunoSEQ multiplex PCR; TCRdb has only the in-frame clones, and not every one. Of over 35,000 clones listed, approximately 90% are singletons. Source: CD4+ T cells from peripheral blood mononuclear cells, taken in the first trimester of pregnancy. The receptors were sampled from a female donor with multiple sclerosis, enrolled in a pregnancy study. The CDR3 runs from the conserved cysteine through the conserved F or W. A D gene is named only where the DNA matches it firmly. Only some rows state a clone size, as once, few, many or a class for expanded clones.

V: TRBV5-1
size: .
D: TRBD2
J: TRBJ2-5
DNA: TGCGCCAGCAAACTAGCGCACCAAGAGACCCAGTACTTC
CDR3: CASKLAHQETQYF

V: TRBV29-1
size: .
D: .
J: TRBJ1-5
DNA: TGCAGCGCTCAGGGTCATTCGTCAAATCAGCCCCAGCATTTT
CDR3: CSAQGHSSNQPQHF

V: TRBV30
size: .
D: TRBD1
J: TRBJ2-1
DNA: TGTGCCTGGAGCCGTGGACAGGGGGCCAGAAGGCACTACAATGAGCAGTTCTTC
CDR3: CAWSRGQGARRHYNEQFF

V: TRBV30
size: .
D: .
J: TRBJ2-4
DNA: TGTGCCTGGAGTGTTGGAGGATCCAAAAACATTCAGTACTTC
CDR3: CAWSVGGSKNIQYF

V: TRBV7-6
size: .
D: TRBD2
J: TRBJ2-7
DNA: TGTGCCAGCAGCTTAGGCAGCGGGAGTACCTACGAGCAGTACTTC
CDR3: CASSLGSGSTYEQYF

V: TRBV19
size: .
D: TRBD1
J: TRBJ1-1
DNA: TGTGCCAGTAGTCGACAGGGAATCACTGAAGCTTTCTTT
CDR3: CASSRQGITEAFF

V: TRBV7-9
size: few
D: .
J: TRBJ1-1
DNA: TGTGCCAGCAGCCCCCGGACGGACTATGAAGCTTTCTTT
CDR3: CASSPRTDYEAFF

V: TRBV6-5
size: .
D: TRBD1
J: TRBJ1-3
DNA: TGTGCCAGCAGTTACTCGAAGGCAGGGGGTGGAAACACCATATATTTT
CDR3: CASSYSKAGGGNTIYF

V: TRBV7-2
size: .
D: .
J: TRBJ2-2
DNA: TGTGCCAGCAGCTTAACGGACACCGGGGAGCTGTTTTTT
CDR3: CASSLTDTGELFF

V: TRBV19
size: .
D: TRBD1
J: TRBJ1-1
DNA: TGTGCCAGTTTTCACCGGGACAGGGGTTTCAACACTGAAGCTTTCTTT
CDR3: CASFHRDRGFNTEAFF

V: TRBV2
size: .
D: TRBD1
J: TRBJ2-7
DNA: TGTGCCAGCAGTGGGGACAGGGTCTATTACGAGCAGTACTTC
CDR3: CASSGDRVYYEQYF

V: TRBV30
size: .
D: .
J: TRBJ1-4
DNA: TGTGCCTGGAGTGTACGCCGAACCTGGGGGGTCGGAGGGACAACTAATGAAAAACTGTTTTTT
CDR3: CAWSVRRTWGVGGTTNEKLFF

V: TRBV7-2
size: .
D: TRBD1
J: TRBJ2-3
DNA: TGTGCCAGCAGCTCAACAGGGGTAACAGATACGCAGTATTTT
CDR3: CASSSTGVTDTQYF

V: TRBV2
size: few
D: TRBD2
J: TRBJ2-7
DNA: TGTGCCAGCAGTGACGCTAGCGGGGACTACGAGCAGTACTTC
CDR3: CASSDASGDYEQYF

V: TRBV9
size: once
D: TRBD2
J: TRBJ2-3
DNA: TGTGCCAGCAGCTCAGGACTAGCGGGGAAAAAAACAGATACGCAGTATTTT
CDR3: CASSSGLAGKKTDTQYF

V: TRBV18
size: .
D: .
J: TRBJ2-5
DNA: TGTGCCAGCTCACCAGGCACGGGGGTCCAAGAGACCCAGTACTTC
CDR3: CASSPGTGVQETQYF

V: TRBV5-4
size: .
D: TRBD1
J: TRBJ1-2
DNA: TGTGCCAGCAGCTTGGCAGGGGGAGCGGACTATGGCTACACCTTC
CDR3: CASSLAGGADYGYTF

V: TRBV7-9
size: few
D: TRBD1
J: TRBJ1-1
DNA: TGTGCCAGCAGCGCCCAACAGGGGAGCACTGAAGCTTTCTTT
CDR3: CASSAQQGSTEAFF

V: TRBV7-2
size: once
D: .
J: TRBJ2-7
DNA: TGTGCCAGCAGCTTTACCTACGAGCAGTACTTC
CDR3: CASSFTYEQYF

V: TRBV4-3
size: .
D: .
J: TRBJ2-5
DNA: TGCGCCAGCAGCCCGAGAGCTTTGGCGGGGGCTAAGGAGACCCAGTACTTC
CDR3: CASSPRALAGAKETQYF

V: TRBV11-2
size: .
D: .
J: TRBJ1-1
DNA: TGTGCCAGCAGCTCGCGGGGGGCCACGAACACTGAAGCTTTCTTT
CDR3: CASSSRGATNTEAFF

V: TRBV10-3
size: .
D: .
J: TRBJ1-1
DNA: TGTGCCATCAGTGTGGAGGGCACTGAAGCTTTCTTT
CDR3: CAISVEGTEAFF

V: TRBV27
size: .
D: TRBD1
J: TRBJ2-6
DNA: TGTGCCAGCACCAGGGACAGGGTGACTGGGGCCAACGTCCTGACTTTC
CDR3: CASTRDRVTGANVLTF

V: TRBV10-3
size: .
D: .
J: TRBJ1-5
DNA: TGTGCCATCAGTGCGTCACAGGTACACGTCCCTCAGCCCCAGCATTTT
CDR3: CAISASQVHVPQPQHF

V: TRBV19
size: .
D: TRBD1
J: TRBJ1-5
DNA: TGTGCCAGTAGGGGACAGGGCAATCAGCCCCAGCATTTT
CDR3: CASRGQGNQPQHF

V: TRBV7-9
size: .
D: TRBD1
J: TRBJ1-4
DNA: TGTGCCAGCAGCTTAGATTACAGGGGCCTAGGGCCTAATGAAAAACTGTTTTTT
CDR3: CASSLDYRGLGPNEKLFF

V: TRBV19
size: once
D: TRBD1
J: TRBJ1-2
DNA: TGTGCCAGTAGTATAGTCACAGGGGGGAACTATGGCTACACCTTC
CDR3: CASSIVTGGNYGYTF

V: TRBV27
size: .
D: TRBD2
J: TRBJ2-1
DNA: TGTGCCAGCAGTGAGGGACTAGCGGGCTACAATGAGCAGTTCTTC
CDR3: CASSEGLAGYNEQFF

V: TRBV27
size: .
D: TRBD1
J: TRBJ1-1
DNA: TGTGCCAGCAGTCCCCGCAGGGGGCTTGTTTTGCCTGAAGCTTTCTTT
CDR3: CASSPRRGLVLPEAFF

V: TRBV5-1
size: .
D: .
J: TRBJ2-5
DNA: TGCGCCAGCAGCATACAAGAGACCCAGTACTTC
CDR3: CASSIQETQYF

V: TRBV7-7
size: .
D: TRBD1
J: TRBJ1-4
DNA: TGTGCCAGCAGCTTAGCGACAGGGCACGAAAAACTGTTTTTT
CDR3: CASSLATGHEKLFF